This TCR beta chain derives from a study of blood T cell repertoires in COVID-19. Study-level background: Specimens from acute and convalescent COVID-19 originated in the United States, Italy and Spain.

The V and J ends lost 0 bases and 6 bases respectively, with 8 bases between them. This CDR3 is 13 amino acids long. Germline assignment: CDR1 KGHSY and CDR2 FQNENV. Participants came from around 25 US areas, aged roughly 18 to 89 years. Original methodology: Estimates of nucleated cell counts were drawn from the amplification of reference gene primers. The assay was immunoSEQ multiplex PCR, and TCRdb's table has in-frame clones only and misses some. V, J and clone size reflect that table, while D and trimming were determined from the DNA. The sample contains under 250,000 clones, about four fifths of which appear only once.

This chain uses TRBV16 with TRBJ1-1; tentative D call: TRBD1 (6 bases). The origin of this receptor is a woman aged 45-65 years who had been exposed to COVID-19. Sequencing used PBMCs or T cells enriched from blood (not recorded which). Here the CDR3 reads CASSQSAGAEAFF. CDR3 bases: TGTGCCAGCAGCCAATCGGCAGGGGCTGAAGCTTTCTTT.